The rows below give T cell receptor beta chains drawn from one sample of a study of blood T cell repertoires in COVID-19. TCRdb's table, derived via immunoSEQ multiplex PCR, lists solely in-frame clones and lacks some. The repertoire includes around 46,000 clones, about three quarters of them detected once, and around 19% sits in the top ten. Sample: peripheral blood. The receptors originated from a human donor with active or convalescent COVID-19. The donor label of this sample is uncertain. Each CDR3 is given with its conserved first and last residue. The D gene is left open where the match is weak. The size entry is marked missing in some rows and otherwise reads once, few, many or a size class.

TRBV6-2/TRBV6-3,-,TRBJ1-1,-,TGTGCCAGCAGTCAGGGGAACACTGAAGCTTTCTTT,CASSQGNTEAFF
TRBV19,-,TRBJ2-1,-,TGTGCCAGTAGTATAGATCGAGACAGGCAGCAGTTCTTC,CASSIDRDRQQFF
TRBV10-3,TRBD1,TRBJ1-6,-,TGTGCCATCAGTGAGCCGGGGCAGGGGGCCTCTAATTCACCCCTCCACTTT,CAISEPGQGASNSPLHF
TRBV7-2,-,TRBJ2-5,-,TGTGCCAGCAGCTTTGGCGGGACAGAGACCCAGTACTTC,CASSFGGTETQYF
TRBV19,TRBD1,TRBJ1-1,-,TGTGCCAGTAACTTCCCGGGACAGGGCATAATGAACACTGAAGCTTTCTTT,CASNFPGQGIMNTEAFF
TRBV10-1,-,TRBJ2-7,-,TGCGCCAGCAGCCGGTCGTCCTACGAGCAGTACTTC,CASSRSSYEQYF
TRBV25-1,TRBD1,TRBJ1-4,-,TGTGCCAGCAGTTTGGACAGGGATCAAAATGAAAAACTGTTTTTT,CASSLDRDQNEKLFF
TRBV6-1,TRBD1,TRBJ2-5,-,TGTGCCAGCAGTGAAGCCGTCGGTCTGTGGGACAGGGCCATAGAGACCCAGTACTTC,CASSEAVGLWDRAIETQYF
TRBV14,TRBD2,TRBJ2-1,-,TGTGCCAGCAGCCAAGGGTTAGGCTGGGGACTAGCGGGAGAAGGAGGCACGAAAAATGAGCAGTTCTTC,CASSQGLGWGLAGEGGTKNEQFF
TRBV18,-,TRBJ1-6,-,TGTGCCAGCCGCGGACTGACGGGGGATTCACCCCTCCACTTT,CASRGLTGDSPLHF
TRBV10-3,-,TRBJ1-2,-,TGTGCCATCAGTGAACCGACAGGTGGTAGCTACACCTTC,CAISEPTGGSYTF
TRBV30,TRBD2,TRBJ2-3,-,TGTGCCTGGAGTGTAGGCGGGGGAGGTGGCACAGATACGCAGTATTTT,CAWSVGGGGGTDTQYF
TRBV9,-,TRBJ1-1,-,TGTGCCAGCAGCGTATTTTCGGGCACTGAAGCTTTCTTT,CASSVFSGTEAFF
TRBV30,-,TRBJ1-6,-,TGTGCCTGGAGTGTAGACAAAAAGAATTCACCCCTCCACTTT,CAWSVDKKNSPLHF
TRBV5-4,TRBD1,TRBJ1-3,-,TGTGCCAGCGGCCGACAGGGGAGCAACACCATATATTTT,CASGRQGSNTIYF
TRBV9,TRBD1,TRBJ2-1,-,TGTGCCAGCAGCGTAGGGGACAGGGTCGGAGAGCAGTTCTTC,CASSVGDRVGEQFF
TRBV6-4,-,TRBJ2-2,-,TGTGCCAGCAGTGAGGAGTTTACCGGGGAGCTGTTTTTT,CASSEEFTGELFF
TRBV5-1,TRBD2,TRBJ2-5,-,TGCGCCAGCAGCTTGGACGGGACTAGCACAGAGACCCAGTACTTC,CASSLDGTSTETQYF
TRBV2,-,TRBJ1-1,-,TGTGCCAGCAGTGAAGTAGGCAGGGTGACTGAAGCTTTCTTT,CASSEVGRVTEAFF
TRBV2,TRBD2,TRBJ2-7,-,TGTGCCAGCGGACTAGCCCCCTACGAGCAGTACTTC,CASGLAPYEQYF
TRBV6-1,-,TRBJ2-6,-,TGTGCCAGCAGTGAAGGGGGAGCTGGGGCCAACGTCCTGACTTTC,CASSEGGAGANVLTF
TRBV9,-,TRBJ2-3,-,TGTGCCAGCAGCCCTCCGGGGTTGGCGGGCGCAGATACGCAGTATTTT,CASSPPGLAGADTQYF
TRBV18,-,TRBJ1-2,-,TGTGCCAGCTCACTAAAGCTACTGAACCAGGACTATGGCTACACCTTC,CASSLKLLNQDYGYTF
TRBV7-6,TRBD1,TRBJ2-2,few,TGTGCCAGCAGCCCGAGGGGGCCGAACACCGGGGAGCTGTTTTTT,CASSPRGPNTGELFF
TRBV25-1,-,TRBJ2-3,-,TGTGCCAGCAGTGAATATCGGGCAGATACGCAGTATTTT,CASSEYRADTQYF
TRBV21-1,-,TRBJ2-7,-,TGTGCCAGCAACCGGGACAGGGCCTTCCACGAGCAGTACTTC,CASNRDRAFHEQYF
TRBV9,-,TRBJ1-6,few,TGTGCCAGCAGCGGGAGGGAGTCCTATAATTCACCCCTCCACTTT,CASSGRESYNSPLHF
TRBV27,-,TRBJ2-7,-,TGTGCCAGCAATCAGGGCGGCGAGCAGTACTTC,CASNQGGEQYF
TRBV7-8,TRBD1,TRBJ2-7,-,TGTGCCAGCAGCAGCGACTACCAGGGGACAGGGGGGTACGAGCAGTACTTC,CASSSDYQGTGGYEQYF